The next 6 T cell receptor beta chains were all read from a single sample in a study of tumor-infiltrating lymphocytes in oesophageal squamous cell carcinoma. TCRdb fed the PCR reads into MiXCR, producing one record per CDR3 protein. The sample includes roughly 15,000 distinct CDR3 sequences, about half of them seen just once. Sequences were obtained from esophageal tumor tissue. These receptors all stem from a male donor with esophageal squamous cell carcinoma.

The table lists this clonotype with a few counts. The CDR3 DNA follows: TGTGCCAGCAGCTTCTCGGGGGGAAACAATGAGCAGTTCTTC. Translated: CASSFSGGNNEQFF. The genes are TRBV7-2 and TRBJ2-1, with 7 bases fitting TRBD2. The germline V gene has CDR1 SGHTA and CDR2 FQGNSA. The CDR3 is 14 amino acids. V shed 3 bases and J 5 bases; nucleotides not matched to a gene: 4.

The rearrangement uses TRBV7-2 and TRBJ2-3; D might be TRBD1 or TRBD2, each matching 5 bases. Trimming removed 4 bases at V and 14 bases at J, with 19 bases between. There are 13 residues in the CDR3. Germline V gives CDR1 SGHTA, CDR2 FQGNSA. The CDR3 region is CASSSQVTGELYF. As DNA, the CDR3 is TGTGCCAGCAGCTCACAGGTCACCGGGGAGCTGTATTTT.

The V gene is TRBV7-2, the J gene TRBJ2-7; 9 bases agree with TRBD2. The J call is uncertain, as TRBJ2-1 better fits the DNA end. Looked up from germline, CDR1 is SGHTA and CDR2 is FQGNSA. The CDR3 contains 16 residues. DNA for the CDR3: TGTGCCAGCAGGGGATTCGGGACTAGCCTCAATTACGAGCAGTTCTTC. It encodes CASRGFGTSLNYEQFF.

In its sample, this clonotype was seen a few times. No conserved phenylalanine or tryptophan is present at the end of the CDR3, so a read error is the likely explanation. The DNA is left out, because the CDR3 cannot be placed on it with certainty; the CDR3 is given as TCRdb lists it. This chain links TRBV28 with TRBJ2-1. Germline assignment: CDR1 MDHEN and CDR2 SYDVKM. The CDR3 region is 15 residues in length, termini included. The CDR3: CASSRQANYGYTFGS.

The chain employs TRBV7-2 and TRBJ2-6; D is possibly TRBD1 (6 bases). The last part of the DNA fits TRBJ1-2 better; the J call may be wrong. Germline CDR1 SGHTA, CDR2 FQGNSA. The CDR3 is 14 residues long. In DNA form, the CDR3 reads TGTGCCAGCAGCCCGATGTTGGGACAATTGGGGTACACCTTC. This gives the protein CASSPMLGQLGYTF.

This clonotype was seen many times. The chain combines TRBV10-1 with TRBJ2-5, with a tentative D call TRBD1 (5 bases). CDR3 length: 13 amino acids. The germline V gene has CDR1 WNHNN and CDR2 SYGVQD (reference sequence). Between the trimmed V and J ends, which lost 4 bases and 0 bases, there was a span of 6 bases. The CDR3 sequence is CASSGQYQETQYF. The CDR3 coding sequence is TGCGCCAGCAGTGGACAGTACCAAGAGACCCAGTACTTC.